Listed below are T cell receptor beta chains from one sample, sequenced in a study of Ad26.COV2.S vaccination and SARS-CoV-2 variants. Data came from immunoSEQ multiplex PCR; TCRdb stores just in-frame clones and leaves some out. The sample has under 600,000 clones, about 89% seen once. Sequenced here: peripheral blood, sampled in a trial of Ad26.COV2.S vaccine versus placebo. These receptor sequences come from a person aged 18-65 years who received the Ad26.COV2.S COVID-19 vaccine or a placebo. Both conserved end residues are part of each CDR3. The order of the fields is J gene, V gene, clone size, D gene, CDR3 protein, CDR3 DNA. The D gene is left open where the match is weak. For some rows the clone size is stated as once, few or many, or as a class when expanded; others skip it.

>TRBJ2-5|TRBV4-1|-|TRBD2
CASSQAATSGRQETQYF
TGCGCCAGCAGCCAAGCCGCCACTAGCGGGAGACAAGAGACCCAGTACTTC
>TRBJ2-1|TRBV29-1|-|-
CSVEDPDYNEQFF
TGCAGCGTTGAAGATCCAGACTACAATGAGCAGTTCTTC
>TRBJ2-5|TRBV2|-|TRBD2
CASRLAGGLRETQYF
TGTGCCAGCAGGCTAGCGGGGGGTCTCAGAGAGACCCAGTACTTC
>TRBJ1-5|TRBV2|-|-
CASSARGLNSNQPQHF
TGTGCCAGCAGTGCCCGGGGTCTAAATAGCAATCAGCCCCAGCATTTT
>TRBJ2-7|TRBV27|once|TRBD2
CASRVGGIAPNYEQYF
TGTGCCAGCAGAGTGGGGGGGATCGCTCCTAACTACGAGCAGTACTTC
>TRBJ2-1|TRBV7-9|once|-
CASSRLPSNEQFF
TGTGCCAGCAGCCGCCTCCCTAGCAATGAGCAGTTCTTC
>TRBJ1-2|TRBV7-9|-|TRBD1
CASSSGQESYGYTF
TGTGCCAGCAGCTCCGGACAGGAGAGCTATGGCTACACCTTC
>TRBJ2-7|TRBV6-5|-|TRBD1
CASGRQGRDYEQYF
TGTGCCAGCGGTAGACAGGGCAGAGACTACGAGCAGTACTTC
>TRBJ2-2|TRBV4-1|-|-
CASSRPSNTGELFF
TGCGCCAGCAGCCGCCCATCGAACACCGGGGAGCTGTTTTTT
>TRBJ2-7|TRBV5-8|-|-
CASSLGQYDEQYF
TGTGCCAGCAGCTTGGGACAGTACGACGAGCAGTACTTC
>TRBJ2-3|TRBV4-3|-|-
CASSQGRGAGTDTQYF
TGCGCCAGCAGCCAAGGCCGTGGGGCTGGCACAGATACGCAGTATTTT
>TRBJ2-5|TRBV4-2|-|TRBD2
CASSQIGTSGGFGETQYF
TGTGCCAGCAGCCAAATTGGGACTAGCGGGGGTTTTGGGGAGACCCAGTACTTC
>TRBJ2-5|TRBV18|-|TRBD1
CASSPPGQGWGTQYF
TGTGCCAGCTCACCTCCGGGACAGGGTTGGGGGACCCAGTACTTC
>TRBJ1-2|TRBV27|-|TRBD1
CASSTHQTGGSYGYTF
TGTGCCAGCAGTACGCACCAGACAGGGGGAAGCTATGGCTACACCTTC
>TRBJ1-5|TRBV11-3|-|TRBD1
CASSRTGEERPQHF
TGTGCCAGCAGCAGAACAGGGGAGGAACGGCCCCAGCATTTT